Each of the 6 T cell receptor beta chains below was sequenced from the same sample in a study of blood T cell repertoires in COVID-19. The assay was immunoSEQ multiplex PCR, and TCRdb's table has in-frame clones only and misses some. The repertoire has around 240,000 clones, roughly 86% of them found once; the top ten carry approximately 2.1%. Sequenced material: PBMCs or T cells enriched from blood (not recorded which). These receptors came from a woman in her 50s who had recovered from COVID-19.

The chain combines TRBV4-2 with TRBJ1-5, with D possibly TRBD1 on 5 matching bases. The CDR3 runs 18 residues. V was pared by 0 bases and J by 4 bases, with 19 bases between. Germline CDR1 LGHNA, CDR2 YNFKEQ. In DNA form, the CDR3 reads TGTGCCAGCAGCCAAGATTCCGGGAGCTGGACAAGTAATCAGCCCCAGCATTTT. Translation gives CASSQDSGSWTSNQPQHF.

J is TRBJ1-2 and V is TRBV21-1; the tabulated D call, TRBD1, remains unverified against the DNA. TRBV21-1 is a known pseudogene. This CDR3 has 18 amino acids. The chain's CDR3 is CASSTYQGALLTNYGYTF. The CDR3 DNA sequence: TGTGCCAGCAGCACTTACCAGGGGGCACTACTTACGAACTATGGCTACACCTTC.

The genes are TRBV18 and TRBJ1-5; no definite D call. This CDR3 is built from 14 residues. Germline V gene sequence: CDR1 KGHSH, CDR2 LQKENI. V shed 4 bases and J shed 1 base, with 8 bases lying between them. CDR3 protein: CASSRGSSNQPQHF. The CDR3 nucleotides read TGTGCCAGCTCACGAGGGTCAAGCAATCAGCCCCAGCATTTT. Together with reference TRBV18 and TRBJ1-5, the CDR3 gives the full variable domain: NAGVMQNPRHLVRRRGQEARLRCSPMKGHSHVYWYRQLPEEGLKFMVYLQKENIIDESGMPKERFSAEFPKEGPSILRIQQVVRGDSAAYFCASSRGSSNQPQHFGDGTRLSIL.

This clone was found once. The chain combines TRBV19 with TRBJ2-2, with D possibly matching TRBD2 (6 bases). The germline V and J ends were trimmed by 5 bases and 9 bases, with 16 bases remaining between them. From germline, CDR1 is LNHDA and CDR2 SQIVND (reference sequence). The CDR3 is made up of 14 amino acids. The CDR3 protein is CASSSPTRSWELFF. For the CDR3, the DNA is TGTGCCAGTAGTTCTCCGACTAGATCCTGGGAGCTGTTTTTT.

The CDR3 nucleotides are TGTGCCAGCAGCTTAGTGGGGGGTGGAACTGAAGCTTTCTTT. Translation gives CASSLVGGGTEAFF. The chain is built from TRBV7-6 and TRBJ1-1; D might be TRBD1 (5 bases). Germline-derived CDR1 and CDR2 are SGHVS and FNYEAQ. CDR3 length: 14 residues. V was pared by 1 base and J by 5 bases, with 11 bases between. The entire variable domain, with the rest obtained from reference TRBV7-6 and TRBJ1-1, is as follows: GAGVSQSPRYKVTKRGQDVALRCDPISGHVSLYWYRQALGQGPEFLTYFNYEAQQDKSGLPNDRFSAERPEGSISTLTIQRTEQRDSAMYRCASSLVGGGTEAFFGQGTRLTVV.

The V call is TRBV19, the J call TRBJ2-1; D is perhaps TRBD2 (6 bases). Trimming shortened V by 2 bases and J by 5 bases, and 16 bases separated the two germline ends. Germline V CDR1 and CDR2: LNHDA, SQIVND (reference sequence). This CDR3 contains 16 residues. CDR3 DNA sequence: TGTGCCAGTAGTATACTCCGGGACTTAAAACACAATGAGCAGTTCTTC. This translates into CASSILRDLKHNEQFF.